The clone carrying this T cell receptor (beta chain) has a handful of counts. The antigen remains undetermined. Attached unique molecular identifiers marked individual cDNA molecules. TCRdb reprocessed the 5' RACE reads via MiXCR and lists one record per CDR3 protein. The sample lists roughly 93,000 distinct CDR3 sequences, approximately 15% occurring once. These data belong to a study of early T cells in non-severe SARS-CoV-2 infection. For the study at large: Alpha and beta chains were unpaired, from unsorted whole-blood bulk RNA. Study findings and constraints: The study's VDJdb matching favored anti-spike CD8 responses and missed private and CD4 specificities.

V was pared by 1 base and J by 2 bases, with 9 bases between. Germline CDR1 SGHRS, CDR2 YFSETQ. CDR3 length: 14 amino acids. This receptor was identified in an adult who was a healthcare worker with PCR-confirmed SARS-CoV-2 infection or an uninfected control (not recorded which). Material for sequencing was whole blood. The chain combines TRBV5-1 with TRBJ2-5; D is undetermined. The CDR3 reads CASSLSVLQETQYF. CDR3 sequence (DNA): TGCGCCAGCAGCTTGTCGGTTCTTCAAGAGACCCAGTACTTC.